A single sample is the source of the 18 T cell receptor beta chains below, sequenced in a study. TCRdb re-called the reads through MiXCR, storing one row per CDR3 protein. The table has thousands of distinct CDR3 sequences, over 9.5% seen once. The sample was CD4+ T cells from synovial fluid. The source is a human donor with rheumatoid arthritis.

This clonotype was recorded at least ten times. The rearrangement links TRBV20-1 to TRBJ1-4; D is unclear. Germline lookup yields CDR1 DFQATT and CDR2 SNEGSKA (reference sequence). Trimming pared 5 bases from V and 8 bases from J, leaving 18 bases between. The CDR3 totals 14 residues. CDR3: CSAVGDLGREKLFF. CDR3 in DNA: TGCAGTGCTGTCGGGGATCTTGGACGAGAAAAACTGTTTTTT.

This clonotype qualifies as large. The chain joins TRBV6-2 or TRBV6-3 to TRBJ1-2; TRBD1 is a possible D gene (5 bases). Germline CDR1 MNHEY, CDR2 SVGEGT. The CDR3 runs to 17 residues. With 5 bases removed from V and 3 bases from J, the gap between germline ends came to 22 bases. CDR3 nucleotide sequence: TGTGCCAGCAGTGGGGACCCTCTCGGGGTCCCCTACTATGGCTACACCTTC. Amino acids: CASSGDPLGVPYYGYTF.

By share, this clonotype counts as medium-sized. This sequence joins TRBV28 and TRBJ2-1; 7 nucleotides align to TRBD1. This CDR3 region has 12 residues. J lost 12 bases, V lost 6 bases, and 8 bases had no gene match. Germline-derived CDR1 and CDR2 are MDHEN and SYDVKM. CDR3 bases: TGTGCCAGCAGCCGGACAGGTATCGCGCAGTTCTTC. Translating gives CASSRTGIAQFF.

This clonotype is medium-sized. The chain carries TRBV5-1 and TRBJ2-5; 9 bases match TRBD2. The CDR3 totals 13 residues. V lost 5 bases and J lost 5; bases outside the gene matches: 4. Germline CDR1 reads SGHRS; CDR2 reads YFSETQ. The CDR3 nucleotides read TGCGCCAGCAGTTTAGCGGGAGTGGAGACCCAGTACTTC. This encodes CASSLAGVETQYF.

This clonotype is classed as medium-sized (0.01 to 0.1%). The CDR3 protein is CASSPPGRLYEQYF. The CDR3, as DNA: TGTGCCAGCAGCCCTCCGGGCCGTCTCTACGAGCAGTACTTC. The chain carries TRBV4-2 and TRBJ2-7; the D is unclear. V lost 4 bases and J lost 3, with 13 bases in between. Per the germline V gene, CDR1 is LGHNA and CDR2 is YNFKEQ. There are 14 residues in the CDR3.

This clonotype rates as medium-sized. CDR3 coding DNA: TGTGCCTTAGGAATAGCGGGATTAGAGACCCAGTACTTC. The encoded protein is CALGIAGLETQYF. The chain recombines TRBV6-1 with TRBJ2-5; TRBD2 agrees at 8 bases. CDR3 size: 13 residues. With 11 bases clipped from V and 4 bases from J, the junction kept 9 bases outside the gene matches. Germline V lookup: CDR1 MNHNS, CDR2 SASEGT.

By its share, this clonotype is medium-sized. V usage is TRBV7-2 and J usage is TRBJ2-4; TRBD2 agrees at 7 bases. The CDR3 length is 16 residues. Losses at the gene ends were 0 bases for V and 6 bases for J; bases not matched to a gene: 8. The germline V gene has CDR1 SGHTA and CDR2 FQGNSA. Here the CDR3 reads CASSLAAAGPGNIQYF. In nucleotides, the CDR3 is TGTGCCAGCAGCTTAGCCGCAGCGGGGCCCGGAAACATTCAGTACTTC. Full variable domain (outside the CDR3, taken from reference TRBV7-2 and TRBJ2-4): GAGVSQSPSNKVTEKGKDVELRCDPISGHTALYWYRQSLGQGLEFLIYFQGNSAPDKSGLPSDRFSAERTGGSVSTLTIQRTQQEDSAVYLCASSLAAAGPGNIQYFGAGTRLSVL.

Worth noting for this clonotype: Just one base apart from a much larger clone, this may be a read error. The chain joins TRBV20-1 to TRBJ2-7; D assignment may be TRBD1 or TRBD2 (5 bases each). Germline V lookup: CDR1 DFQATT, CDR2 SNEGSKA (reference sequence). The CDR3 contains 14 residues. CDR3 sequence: CSTRGTNLRYEQYF. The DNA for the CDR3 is TGCAGTACTAGAGGGACCAATCTTCGGTACGAGCAGTACTTC.

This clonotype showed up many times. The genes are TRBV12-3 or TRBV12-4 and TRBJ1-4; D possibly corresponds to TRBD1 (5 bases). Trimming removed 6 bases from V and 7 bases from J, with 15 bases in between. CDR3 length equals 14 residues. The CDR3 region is CASSNPPGSEKLFF. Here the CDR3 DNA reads TGTGCCAGCAGCAATCCCCCAGGGAGTGAAAAACTGTTTTTT.

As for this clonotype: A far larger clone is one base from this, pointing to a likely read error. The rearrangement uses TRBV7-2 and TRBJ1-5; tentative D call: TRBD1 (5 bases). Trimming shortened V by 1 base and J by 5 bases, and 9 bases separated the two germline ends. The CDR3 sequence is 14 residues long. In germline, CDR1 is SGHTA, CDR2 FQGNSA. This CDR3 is CASSLEGTYQPQHF. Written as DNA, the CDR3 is TGTGCCAGCAGCTTAGAGGGGACCTATCAGCCCCAGCATTTT.

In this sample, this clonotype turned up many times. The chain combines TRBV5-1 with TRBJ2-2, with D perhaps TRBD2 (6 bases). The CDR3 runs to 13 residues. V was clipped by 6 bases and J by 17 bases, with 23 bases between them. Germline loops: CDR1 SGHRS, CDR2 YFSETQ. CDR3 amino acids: CASTFAEPGLLFF. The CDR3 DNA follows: TGCGCCAGCACCTTTGCTGAACCGGGACTGCTATTTTTT.

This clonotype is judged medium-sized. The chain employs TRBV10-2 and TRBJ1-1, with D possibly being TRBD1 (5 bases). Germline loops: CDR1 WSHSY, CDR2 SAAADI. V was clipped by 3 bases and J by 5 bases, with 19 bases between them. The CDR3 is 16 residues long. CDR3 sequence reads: CASSDWGGGKRTEAFF. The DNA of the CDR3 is TGCGCCAGCAGTGATTGGGGTGGGGGTAAGAGGACTGAAGCTTTCTTT.

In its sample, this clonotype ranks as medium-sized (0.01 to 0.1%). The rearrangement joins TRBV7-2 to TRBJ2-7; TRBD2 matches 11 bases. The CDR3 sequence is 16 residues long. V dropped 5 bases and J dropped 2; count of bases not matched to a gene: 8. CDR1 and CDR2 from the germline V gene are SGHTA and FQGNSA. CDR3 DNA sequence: TGTGCCAGCAGCCCCCCAATAGCGGGAGGGCCCTACGAGCAGTACTTC. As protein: CASSPPIAGGPYEQYF.

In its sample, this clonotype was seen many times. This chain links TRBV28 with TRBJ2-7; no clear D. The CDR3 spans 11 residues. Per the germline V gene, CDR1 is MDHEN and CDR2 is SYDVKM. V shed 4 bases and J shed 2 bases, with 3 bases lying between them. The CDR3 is CASSSPYEQYF. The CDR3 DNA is TGTGCCAGCAGTTCCCCCTACGAGCAGTACTTC.

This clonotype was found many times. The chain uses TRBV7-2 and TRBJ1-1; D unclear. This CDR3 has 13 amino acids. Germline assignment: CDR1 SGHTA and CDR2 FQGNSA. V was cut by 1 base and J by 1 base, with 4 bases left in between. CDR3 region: CASSLGKNTEAFF. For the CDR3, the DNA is TGTGCCAGCAGCTTAGGAAAGAACACTGAAGCTTTCTTT.

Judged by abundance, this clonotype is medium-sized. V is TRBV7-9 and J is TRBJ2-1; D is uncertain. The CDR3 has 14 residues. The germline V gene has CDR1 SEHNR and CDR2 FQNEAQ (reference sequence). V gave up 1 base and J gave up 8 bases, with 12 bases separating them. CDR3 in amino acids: CASSLVLGSDEQFF. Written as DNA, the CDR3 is TGTGCCAGCAGCTTAGTACTCGGCTCCGATGAGCAGTTCTTC.

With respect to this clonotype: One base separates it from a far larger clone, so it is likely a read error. The CDR3 reads CVSRNPGTSGIITHEQYF. In DNA, the CDR3 is TGTGTCAGCAGGAATCCGGGGACTAGCGGGATAATTACGCACGAGCAGTACTTC. The chain is built from TRBV6-2 or TRBV6-3 and TRBJ2-4; 13 positions match TRBD2. The J call may not be correct, given that the DNA end is closer to TRBJ2-7. CDR3 length: 18 residues. Germline values: CDR1 MNHEY, CDR2 SVGEGT.

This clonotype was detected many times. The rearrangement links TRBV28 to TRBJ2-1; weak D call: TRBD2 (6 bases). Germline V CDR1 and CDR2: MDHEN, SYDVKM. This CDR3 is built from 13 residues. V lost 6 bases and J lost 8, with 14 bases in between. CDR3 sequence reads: CASSSSGEDEQFF. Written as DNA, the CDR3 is TGTGCCAGCAGCTCTTCGGGGGAGGATGAGCAGTTCTTC.